These 10 T cell receptor beta chains came from one sample sequenced in a study of T cells in Graves' hyperthyroidism and ophthalmopathy. Researchers amplified the TCR beta CDR3 regions from RNA transcripts. Initially, a first-round RT-PCR of the TCR CDR3 employed the HTBI primer set. TCRdb used MiXCR to reprocess the multiplex PCR reads, holding one entry per CDR3 protein. This sample has about 590,000 distinct CDR3 sequences, with 15% to 18% found just once. Specimen: blood. Source of these receptors: a young woman with Graves' hyperthyroidism.

The J gene is TRBJ2-1, the V gene TRBV5-1, with 8 bases matching TRBD2. V shed 5 bases and J 3 bases; nucleotides not matched to a gene: 7. From germline, CDR1 is SGHRS and CDR2 YFSETQ. The CDR3 runs to 15 residues. CDR3 sequence reads: CASRQAGEFYNEQFF. In DNA, the CDR3 is TGCGCCAGCAGACAAGCGGGAGAATTCTACAATGAGCAGTTCTTC.

V gene TRBV4-1 combines with J gene TRBJ1-2; 9 nucleotides line up with TRBD1. J was trimmed by 4 bases and V by 3 bases; bases with no gene match: 6. The V gene's germline CDR1 is MGHRA and CDR2 YSYEKL. CDR3 length: 15 amino acids. The CDR3 region has the DNA TGCGCCAGCAGCCAGAAAGGGACAGGGAGCTATGGCTACACCTTC. Its protein is CASSQKGTGSYGYTF.

The J gene is TRBJ2-2, the V gene TRBV19; the match to TRBD2 covers 12 bases. The CDR3 is 14 residues long. Germline-derived CDR1 and CDR2 are LNHDA and SQIVND (reference sequence). V trimming: 10 bases; J trimming: 7 bases; junction bases outside the gene matches: 7. CDR3 residues: CATRGLAGVGELFF. CDR3 DNA: TGTGCCACAAGGGGACTAGCGGGTGTCGGGGAGCTGTTTTTT.

This clonotype was seen only a few times. The chain joins TRBV27 to TRBJ2-6; D gene ambiguous. The ends were cut back, 2 bases at V and 3 bases at J, with 8 bases in the middle. This CDR3 has 15 amino acids. Germline values: CDR1 MNHEY, CDR2 SMNVEV (reference sequence). In DNA form, the CDR3 reads TGTGCCAGCAGTTTAACTGGGCATGGGGCCAACGTCCTGACTTTC. Translation: CASSLTGHGANVLTF.

In regard to this clonotype: A read error is possible here, since a much larger clone lies one base away. The chain combines TRBV15 with TRBJ2-1; no clear D gene. Germline values: CDR1 LNHNV, CDR2 YYDKDF (reference sequence). V lost 0 bases and J 8 bases, leaving 8 bases between the germline ends. The CDR3 contains 13 residues. CDR3 DNA: TGTGCCACCAGCAGAGATAGGGATTATGAGCAGTTCTTC. Residues: CATSRDRDYEQFF.

The table lists this clonotype with many counts. The V gene is TRBV7-2, the J gene TRBJ2-3, with 7 nucleotides matching TRBD2. Germline lookup yields CDR1 SGHTA and CDR2 FQGNSA. V lost 0 bases and J lost 2; bases outside the gene matches: 5. The CDR3 runs to 16 residues. The CDR3 sequence: CASSLAWAGDTDTQYF. The CDR3 DNA reads TGTGCCAGCAGCTTAGCGTGGGCGGGAGACACAGATACGCAGTATTTT.

This clonotype was picked up a small number of times. This rearrangement joins TRBV18 to TRBJ2-7, with a weak D call TRBD1 (5 bases). Germline values: CDR1 KGHSH, CDR2 LQKENI. With 2 bases removed from V and 6 bases from J, the gap between germline ends came to 8 bases. The CDR3 runs 12 residues. The CDR3 spells CASSPFTGEQYF. Here the CDR3 DNA reads TGTGCCAGCTCACCATTTACAGGCGAGCAGTACTTC.

In its sample, this clonotype was seen a few times. The chain combines TRBV7-7 with TRBJ2-3; 8 bases agree with TRBD2. Germline CDR1 is SSHAT and CDR2 is FNYEAQ (reference sequence). The CDR3 covers 16 residues. Trimming at V came to 6 bases and at J to 2 bases, leaving 10 bases not matched to a gene. Here the CDR3 reads CASSEGPGLVTDTQYF. The CDR3, as DNA: TGTGCCAGCAGTGAAGGTCCGGGACTAGTCACAGATACGCAGTATTTT.

Many counts were recorded for this clonotype. The V call is TRBV10-3, the J call TRBJ2-1; 9 nucleotides agree with TRBD2. The CDR3 runs 17 residues. Trimming took 0 bases from V and 0 from J; bases not matched to a gene: 3. The germline gives CDR1 ENHRY, CDR2 SYGVKD. The CDR3 DNA reads TGTGCCATCAGTGAGTCCCTAGCGGGGAGCTCCTACAATGAGCAGTTCTTC. Its protein is CAISESLAGSSYNEQFF.

The V call is TRBV6-5, the J call TRBJ2-3; D unresolved. Looked up from germline, CDR1 is MNHEY and CDR2 is SVGAGI. This CDR3 comprises 17 residues. The ends were cut back, 1 base at V and 0 bases at J, with 14 bases in the middle. CDR3 region: CASSYYAAETSTDTQYF. The CDR3, as DNA: TGTGCCAGCAGTTACTACGCGGCTGAAACTAGCACAGATACGCAGTATTTT.